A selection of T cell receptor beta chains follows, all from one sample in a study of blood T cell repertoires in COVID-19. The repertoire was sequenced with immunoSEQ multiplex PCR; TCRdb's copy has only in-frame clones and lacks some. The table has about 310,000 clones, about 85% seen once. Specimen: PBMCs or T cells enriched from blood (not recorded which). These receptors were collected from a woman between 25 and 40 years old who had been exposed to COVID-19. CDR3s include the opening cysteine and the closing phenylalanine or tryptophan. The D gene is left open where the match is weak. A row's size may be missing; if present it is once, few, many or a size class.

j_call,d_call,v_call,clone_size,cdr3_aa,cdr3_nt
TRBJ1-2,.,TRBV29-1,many,CSVDVQSNYGYTF,TGCAGCGTTGACGTACAGTCTAACTATGGCTACACCTTC
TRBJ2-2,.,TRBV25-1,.,CASSEFKGRAGELFF,TGTGCCAGCAGTGAATTCAAGGGGCGCGCCGGGGAGCTGTTTTTT
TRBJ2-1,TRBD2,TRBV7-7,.,CASSESSGSEQFF,TGTGCTAGCAGCGAATCTAGCGGGAGTGAGCAGTTCTTC
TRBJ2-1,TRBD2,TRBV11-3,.,CASSSSREGRNEQFF,TGTGCCAGCAGCTCCTCTAGGGAGGGCCGCAATGAGCAGTTCTTC
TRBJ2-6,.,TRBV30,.,CAWSVHSGANVLTF,TGTGCCTGGAGTGTACACTCTGGGGCCAACGTCCTGACTTTC
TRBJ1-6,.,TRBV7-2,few,CASSSRQVPNSPLHF,TGTGCCAGCAGCTCACGACAGGTTCCTAATTCACCCCTCCACTTT
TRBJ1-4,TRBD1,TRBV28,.,CASSSAGTANEKLFF,TGTGCCAGCAGTTCCGCCGGGACAGCTAATGAAAAACTGTTTTTT
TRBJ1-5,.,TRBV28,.,CASRQGIDQPQHF,TGTGCCAGCAGGCAGGGGATAGATCAGCCCCAGCATTTT
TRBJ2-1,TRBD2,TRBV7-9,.,CASSLAHAGLAADEQFF,TGTGCCAGCAGCTTAGCTCACGCGGGACTAGCGGCCGATGAGCAGTTCTTC
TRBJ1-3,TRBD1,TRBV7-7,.,CASSLGVPGQGAGNTIYF,TGTGCTAGCAGCTTAGGAGTGCCGGGACAGGGGGCTGGAAACACCATATATTTT
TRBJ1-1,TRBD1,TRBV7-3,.,CASSDRQGSEAFF,TGTGCCAGCAGCGACCGACAGGGATCTGAAGCTTTCTTT
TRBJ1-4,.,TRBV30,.,CAWRRIGATNEKLFF,TGTGCCTGGAGGAGGATAGGGGCAACTAATGAAAAACTGTTTTTT
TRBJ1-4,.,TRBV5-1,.,CASSVQGTTNEKLFF,TGCGCCAGCAGCGTACAGGGAACAACTAATGAAAAACTGTTTTTT
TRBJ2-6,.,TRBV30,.,CAWSVLGGASGANVLTF,TGTGCCTGGAGTGTATTGGGGGGGGCCTCTGGGGCCAACGTCCTGACTTTC
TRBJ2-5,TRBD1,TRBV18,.,CASSPSLGQGSRETQYF,TGTGCCAGCTCACCCTCTCTGGGACAGGGAAGCAGGGAGACCCAGTACTTC
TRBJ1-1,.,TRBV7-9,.,CASSQLPGQVGTEAFF,TGTGCCAGCAGCCAACTTCCGGGACAAGTAGGAACTGAAGCTTTCTTT
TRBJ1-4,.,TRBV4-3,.,CAGRICRGKLFF,TGCGCCGGACGGATATGCAGGGGAAAACTGTTTTTT
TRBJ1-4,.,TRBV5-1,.,CASSLLPGQIREKLFF,TGCGCCAGCAGCCTACTGCCCGGACAGATTCGGGAAAAACTGTTTTTT
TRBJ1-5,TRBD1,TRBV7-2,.,CASSPGGSNQPQHF,TGTGCCAGCAGCCCAGGGGGTAGCAATCAGCCCCAGCATTTT
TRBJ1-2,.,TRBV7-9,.,CASSATPSGTSGRGYTF,TGTGCCAGCAGCGCCACCCCATCCGGGACATCTGGTCGTGGCTACACCTTC
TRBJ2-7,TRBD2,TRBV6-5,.,CASSYGSSGGGYEQYF,TGTGCCAGCAGTTATGGGTCTAGCGGGGGGGGGTACGAGCAGTACTTC
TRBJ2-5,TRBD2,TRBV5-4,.,CASSSRGGGAGETQYF,TGTGCCAGCAGCTCTAGAGGCGGGGGGGCAGGAGAGACCCAGTACTTC
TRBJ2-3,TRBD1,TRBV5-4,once,CASSQAYRGRADTQYF,TGTGCCAGCAGTCAAGCATACAGGGGCCGGGCAGATACGCAGTATTTT
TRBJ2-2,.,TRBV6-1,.,CASSELLVNTGELFF,TGTGCCAGCAGTGAACTACTAGTGAACACCGGGGAGCTGTTTTTT
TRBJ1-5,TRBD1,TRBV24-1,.,CATSDRDSHSNQPQHF,TGTGCCACCAGTGATCGGGACAGTCATAGCAATCAGCCCCAGCATTTT
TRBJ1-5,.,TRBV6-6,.,CASSYEGNQPQHF,TGTGCCAGCAGTTACGAGGGCAATCAGCCCCAGCATTTT
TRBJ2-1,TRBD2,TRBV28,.,CASSLPSGITNEQFF,TGTGCCAGCAGTTTACCTAGCGGGATCACCAATGAGCAGTTCTTC
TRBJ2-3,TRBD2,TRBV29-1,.,CSVDGLAGIDTQYF,TGCAGCGTTGATGGACTAGCGGGAATAGATACGCAGTATTTT
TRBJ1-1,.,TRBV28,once,CASSLADYTEAFF,TGTGCCAGCAGTTTGGCAGACTACACTGAAGCTTTCTTT
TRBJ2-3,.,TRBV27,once,CASSFRDTPNTQYF,TGTGCCAGCAGTTTCCGGGACACACCAAATACGCAGTATTTT
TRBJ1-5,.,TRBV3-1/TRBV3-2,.,CASSQDSGGQQPQHF,TGTGCCAGCAGCCAAGATAGTGGGGGACAACAGCCCCAGCATTTT
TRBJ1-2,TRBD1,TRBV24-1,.,CATSDKTGDGYGYTF,TGTGCCACCAGTGACAAAACAGGGGACGGGTATGGCTACACCTTC
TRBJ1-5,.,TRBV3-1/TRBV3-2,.,CASSLQGQLQPQHF,TGTGCCAGCAGCCTACAGGGTCAGCTCCAACCCCAGCATTTT
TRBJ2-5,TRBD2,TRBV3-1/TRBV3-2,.,CASRASGAPQETQYF,TGTGCCAGCCGGGCTAGCGGAGCCCCGCAAGAGACCCAGTACTTC
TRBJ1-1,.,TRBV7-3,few,CASSLTSQGTEAFF,TGTGCCAGCAGTTTAACTTCACAGGGAACTGAAGCTTTCTTT
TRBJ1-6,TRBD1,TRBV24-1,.,CATSAATGYPPLHF,TGTGCCACCAGTGCTGCGACAGGGTATCCACCCCTCCACTTT
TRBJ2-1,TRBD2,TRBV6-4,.,CASRRTSGGTEQFF,TGTGCCAGCAGAAGGACTAGCGGGGGTACTGAGCAGTTCTTC
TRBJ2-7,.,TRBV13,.,CASRGDTYEQYF,TGTGCCAGCAGAGGGGACACCTACGAGCAGTACTTC
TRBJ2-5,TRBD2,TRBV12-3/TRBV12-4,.,CASGGGGQETQYF,TGTGCCAGTGGGGGGGGAGGCCAAGAGACCCAGTACTTC
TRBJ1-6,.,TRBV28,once,CASSLGDTYSPLHF,TGTGCCAGCAGTTTAGGCGACACTTACTCACCCCTCCACTTT
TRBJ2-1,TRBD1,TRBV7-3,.,CASSSRQGRTYNEQFF,TGTGCCAGCAGCTCTAGACAGGGTCGCACCTACAATGAGCAGTTCTTC
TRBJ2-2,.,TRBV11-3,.,CASSPRGADTGELFF,TGTGCCAGCAGCCCCCGGGGGGCGGACACCGGGGAGCTGTTTTTT
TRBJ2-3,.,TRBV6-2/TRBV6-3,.,CASSQGLDTQYF,TGTGCCAGCAGTCAGGGTTTAGATACGCAGTATTTT
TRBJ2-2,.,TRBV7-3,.,CASSQGSTGELFF,TGTGCCAGCAGCCAGGGGAGCACCGGGGAGCTGTTTTTT
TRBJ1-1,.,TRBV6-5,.,CASSFGGGTEAFF,TGTGCCAGCAGTTTTGGGGGCGGGACTGAAGCTTTCTTT
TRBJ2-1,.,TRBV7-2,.,CASSLRPDNEQFF,TGTGCCAGCAGCTTGCGTCCGGACAATGAGCAGTTCTTC
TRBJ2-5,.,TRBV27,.,CATPHRDQETQYF,TGTGCCACCCCCCACAGGGACCAAGAGACCCAGTACTTC
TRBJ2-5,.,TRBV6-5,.,CASSPAGETQYF,TGTGCCAGCAGTCCCGCGGGAGAGACCCAGTACTTC
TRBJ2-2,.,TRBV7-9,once,CASSESGPGELFF,TGTGCCAGCAGCGAATCAGGGCCCGGGGAGCTGTTTTTT
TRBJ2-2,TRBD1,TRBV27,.,CASSSFGTGGKNTGELFF,TGTGCCAGCAGTTCGTTTGGGACAGGGGGCAAAAACACCGGGGAGCTGTTTTTT
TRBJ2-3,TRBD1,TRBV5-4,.,CASRRTGEDPDTQYF,TGTGCCAGCAGGCGGACAGGGGAAGACCCAGATACGCAGTATTTT
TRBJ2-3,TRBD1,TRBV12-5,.,CASGSGTGNTDTQYF,TGTGCTAGTGGTTCCGGGACAGGGAACACAGATACGCAGTATTTT
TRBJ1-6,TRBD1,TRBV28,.,CASSLGQGATYNSPLHF,TGTGCCAGCAGTTTAGGGCAGGGGGCCACCTATAATTCACCCCTCCACTTT
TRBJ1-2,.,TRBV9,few,CASSDGSGPYGYTF,TGTGCCAGCAGCGACGGATCTGGGCCCTATGGCTACACCTTC
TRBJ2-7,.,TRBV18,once,CASSPKQGGEQYF,TGTGCCAGCTCACCTAAGCAGGGGGGAGAGCAGTACTTC
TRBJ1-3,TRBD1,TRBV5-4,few,CASSPWDRSSGNTIYF,TGTGCCAGCAGCCCGTGGGACAGAAGCTCTGGAAACACCATATATTTT
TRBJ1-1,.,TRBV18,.,CASSPGEDTEAFF,TGTGCCAGCTCACCCGGGGAGGACACTGAAGCTTTCTTT